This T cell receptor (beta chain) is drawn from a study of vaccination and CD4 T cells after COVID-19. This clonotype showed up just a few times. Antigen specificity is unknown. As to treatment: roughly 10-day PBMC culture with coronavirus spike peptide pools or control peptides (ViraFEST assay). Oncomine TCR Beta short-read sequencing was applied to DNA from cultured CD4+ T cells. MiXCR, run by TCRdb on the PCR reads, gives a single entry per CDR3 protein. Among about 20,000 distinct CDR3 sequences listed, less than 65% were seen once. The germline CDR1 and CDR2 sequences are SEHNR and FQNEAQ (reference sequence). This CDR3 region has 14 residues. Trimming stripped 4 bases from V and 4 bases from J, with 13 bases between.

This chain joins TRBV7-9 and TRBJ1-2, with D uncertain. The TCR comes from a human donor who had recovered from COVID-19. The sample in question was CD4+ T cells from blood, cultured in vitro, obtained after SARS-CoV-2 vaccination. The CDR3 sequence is CASSSAGQLYGYTF. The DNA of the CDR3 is TGTGCCAGCAGCTCCGCCGGGCAGCTCTATGGCTACACCTTC.